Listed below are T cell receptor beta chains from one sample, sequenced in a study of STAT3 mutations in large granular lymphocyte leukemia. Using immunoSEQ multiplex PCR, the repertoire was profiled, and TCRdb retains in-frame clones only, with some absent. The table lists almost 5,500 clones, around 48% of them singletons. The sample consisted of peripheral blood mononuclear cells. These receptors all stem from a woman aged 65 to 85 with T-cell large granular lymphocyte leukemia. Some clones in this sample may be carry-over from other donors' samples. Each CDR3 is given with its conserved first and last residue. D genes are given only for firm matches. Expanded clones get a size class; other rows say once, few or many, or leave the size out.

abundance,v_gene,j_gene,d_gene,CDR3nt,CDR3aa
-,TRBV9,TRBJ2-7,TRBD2,TGTGCCAGCAGCGTAGCTACGGGGGGAGAGCAGTACTTC,CASSVATGGEQYF
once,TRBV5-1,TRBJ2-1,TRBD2,TGCGCCAGCAGCCCGTCGAAGCGGGAGTCCTACAATGAGCAGTTCTTC,CASSPSKRESYNEQFF
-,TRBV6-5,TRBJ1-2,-,TGTGCCAGCAGTACCCAGGGTTTTAACTATGGCTACACCTTC,CASSTQGFNYGYTF
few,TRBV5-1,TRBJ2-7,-,TGCGCCAGCAGCTTGGGGACCAGGCTCGGGGCGGAGCAGTACTTC,CASSLGTRLGAEQYF
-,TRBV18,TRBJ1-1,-,TGTGCCAGCTCACCGGGAGGAGGGAACACTGAAGCTTTCTTT,CASSPGGGNTEAFF
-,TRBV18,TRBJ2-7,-,TGTGCCAGCTCACCACAGGACTTGGGGGTTTATGGGCAGTACTTC,CASSPQDLGVYGQYF
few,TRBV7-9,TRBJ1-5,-,TGTGCCAGCAGCTTAGATCAAGGTACGCCCCAGCATTTT,CASSLDQGTPQHF
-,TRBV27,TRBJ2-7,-,TGTGCCAGCAGGAAGACAGGGAGGTACGAGCAGTACTTC,CASRKTGRYEQYF
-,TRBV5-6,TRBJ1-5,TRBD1,TGTGCCAGCAGCCGGACAGGGGTCAGCAATCAGCCCCAGCATTTT,CASSRTGVSNQPQHF
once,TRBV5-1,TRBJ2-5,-,TGCGCCAGCAGCATCGGGACAAACCAAGAGACCCAGTACTTC,CASSIGTNQETQYF
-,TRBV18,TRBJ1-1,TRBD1,TGTGCCAGCTCACCGTCAGACAGGGCCACTGAAGCTTTCTTT,CASSPSDRATEAFF
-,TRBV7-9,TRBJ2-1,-,TGTGCCAGCAGCTTAGTTCTCGAAGGCAGTGAGCAGTTCTTC,CASSLVLEGSEQFF
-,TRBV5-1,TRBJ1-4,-,TGCGCCAGCAGGACAGCAACTAATGAAAAACTGTTTTTT,CASRTATNEKLFF
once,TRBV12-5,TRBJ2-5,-,TGTGCTAGTGGTTTGGTGCCAGGGGAGACCCAGTACTTC,CASGLVPGETQYF
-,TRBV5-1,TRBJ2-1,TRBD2,TGCGCCAGCAGCGATGTAGCGGGAGGCTACAATGAGCAGTTCTTC,CASSDVAGGYNEQFF
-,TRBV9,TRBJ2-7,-,TGTGCCAGCAGCGTACACGGACAGTTACCCTACGAGCAGTACTTC,CASSVHGQLPYEQYF
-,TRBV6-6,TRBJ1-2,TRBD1,TGTGCCAGCGAGACAGGGGGGTTAGGTGGCTACACCTTC,CASETGGLGGYTF
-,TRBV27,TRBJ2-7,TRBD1,TGTGCCAGCAGTCCGGGACAGGGGGCGAGGGAGCAGTACTTC,CASSPGQGAREQYF
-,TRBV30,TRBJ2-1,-,TGTGCCTGGAGTTGGGACTCCTACAATGAGCAGTTCTTC,CAWSWDSYNEQFF
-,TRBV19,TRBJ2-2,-,TGTGCCAGTAGTCCACAGATTCGCACCGGGGAGCTGTTTTTT,CASSPQIRTGELFF
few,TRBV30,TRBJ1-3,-,TGTGCCTGGAGACAGTCCCTCTCTGGAAACACCATATATTTT,CAWRQSLSGNTIYF
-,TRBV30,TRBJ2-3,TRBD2,TGTGCCTGGAGCGACGGACTAGCGGGGTCCACAGATACGCAGTATTTT,CAWSDGLAGSTDTQYF
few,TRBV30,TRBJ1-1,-,TGTGCCTGGGCGGGGAGTTCAACAGGTGAAGCTTTCTTT,CAWAGSSTGEAFF
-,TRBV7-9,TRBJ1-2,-,TGTGCCAGCAGCACCACGACAGGAGTCTACGGCTACACCTTC,CASSTTTGVYGYTF
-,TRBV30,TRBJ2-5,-,TGTGCCTGGAGTACGAAGACCCAGTACTTC,CAWSTKTQYF
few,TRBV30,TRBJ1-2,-,TGTGCCTGGAGATTGGAGGGGGACACCTTTAACTATGGCTACACCTTC,CAWRLEGDTFNYGYTF
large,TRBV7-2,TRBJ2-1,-,TGTGCCAGCAGCCGGAGGACTCGTGACAATGAGCAGTTCTTC,CASSRRTRDNEQFF
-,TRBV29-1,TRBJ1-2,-,TGCAGCGCTTTGACAGTTAGGGGCTACACCTTC,CSALTVRGYTF
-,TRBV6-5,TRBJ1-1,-,TGTGCCAGCAGAGGACACCTGAACACTGAAGCTTTCTTT,CASRGHLNTEAFF
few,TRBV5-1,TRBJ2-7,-,TGCGCCAGCAGCTTGGGCCAGACAGGCAAGCAGTACTTC,CASSLGQTGKQYF
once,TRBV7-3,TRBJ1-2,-,TGTGCCAGCAGCAAGGACGGAACCTTAGTAGGCTACACCTTC,CASSKDGTLVGYTF
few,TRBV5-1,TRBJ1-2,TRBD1,TGCGCCAGCAGCCCTCAGGGGGAGGAAGACTATGGCTACACCTTC,CASSPQGEEDYGYTF
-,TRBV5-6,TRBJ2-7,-,TGTGCCAGCAGCTTGGGGGGAACGACAGACTACGAGCAGTACTTC,CASSLGGTTDYEQYF
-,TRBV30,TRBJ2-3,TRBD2,TGTGCCTGGGCCGGGGGGGAGGGCACAGATACGCAGTATTTT,CAWAGGEGTDTQYF
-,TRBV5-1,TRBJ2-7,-,TGCGCCAGCAGGCGACAAGGGGACTTGTACGAGCAGTACTTC,CASRRQGDLYEQYF
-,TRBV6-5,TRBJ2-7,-,TGTGCCAGCACAGCAGGTACCTACGAGCAGTACTTC,CASTAGTYEQYF
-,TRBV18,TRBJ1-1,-,TGTGCCAGCTCACCGGGGTTTACAGACACTGAAGCTTTCTTT,CASSPGFTDTEAFF
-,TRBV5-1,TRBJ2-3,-,TGCGCCAGCAGCTTGGATGGATTTGGGGGCTCAGATACGCAGTATTTT,CASSLDGFGGSDTQYF
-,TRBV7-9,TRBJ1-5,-,TGTGCCAGCAGCTTAAGCGGGAATCAGCCCCAGCATTTT,CASSLSGNQPQHF
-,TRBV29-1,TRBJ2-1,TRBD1,TGCAGCGTGCTTGAGAATAGACAGGGTTTTCACAATGAGCAGTTCTTC,CSVLENRQGFHNEQFF
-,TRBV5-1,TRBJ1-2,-,TGCGCCAGCAGCTTGGGAGGCGGGAATGGCTACACCTTC,CASSLGGGNGYTF
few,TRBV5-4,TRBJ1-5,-,TGTGCCAGCAGCTTGTCCGGGGCCGGGTTGCAGCCCCAGCATTTT,CASSLSGAGLQPQHF
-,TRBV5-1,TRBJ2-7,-,TGCGCCAGCAGCAAAAATCTACAGGGTAGGGAGAAGTACTTC,CASSKNLQGREKYF
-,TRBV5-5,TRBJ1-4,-,TGTGCCAGCAGTATACAGGGAATTAATGAAAAACTGTTTTTT,CASSIQGINEKLFF
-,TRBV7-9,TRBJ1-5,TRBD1,TGTGCCAGCGGACAGGGGAATCAGCCCCAGCATTTT,CASGQGNQPQHF
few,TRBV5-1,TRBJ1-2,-,TGCGCCAGCAGCTTGGGACAGGAAGAAGTCTACACCTTC,CASSLGQEEVYTF
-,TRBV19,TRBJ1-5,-,TGTGCCAGTAGTAGCGGGGTACGTCAGCCCCAGCATTTT,CASSSGVRQPQHF
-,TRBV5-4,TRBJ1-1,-,TGTGCCAGCAGCTTGGTGTGGGAAAGTGAAGCTTTCTTT,CASSLVWESEAFF
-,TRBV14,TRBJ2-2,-,TGTGCCAGCAGCCGGACGGCGGGGTGGGATACCGGGGAGCTGTTTTTT,CASSRTAGWDTGELFF
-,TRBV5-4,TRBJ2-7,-,TGTGCCAGCAGGGACGGGCGGAGCTACGAGCAGTACTTC,CASRDGRSYEQYF
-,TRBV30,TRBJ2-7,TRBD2,TGTGCCTGGATTGGGGGGGGAGCCGAGCAGTACTTC,CAWIGGGAEQYF
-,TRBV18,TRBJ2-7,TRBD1,TGTGCCAGCTCACCTCAGGGACAGGGTAGTCACGAGCAGTACTTC,CASSPQGQGSHEQYF
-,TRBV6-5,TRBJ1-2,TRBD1,TGTGCCAGCAGTCCGGACAGGGGCCTCGGCTACACCTTC,CASSPDRGLGYTF
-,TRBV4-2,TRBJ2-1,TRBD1,TGTGCCAGCAGCCACGCCGGGACAGGGGTAAGAGGGCAGTTCTTC,CASSHAGTGVRGQFF
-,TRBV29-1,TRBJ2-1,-,TGCAGCTCGGGACTCCGGGAGCAGTTCTTC,CSSGLREQFF
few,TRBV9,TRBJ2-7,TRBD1,TGTGCCAGCAGCGTAGAGACACAGGGGTCCTACGAGCAGTACTTC,CASSVETQGSYEQYF
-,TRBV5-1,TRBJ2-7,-,TGCGCCAGCAGAGCCGAGGGGGACGAGCAGTACTTC,CASRAEGDEQYF